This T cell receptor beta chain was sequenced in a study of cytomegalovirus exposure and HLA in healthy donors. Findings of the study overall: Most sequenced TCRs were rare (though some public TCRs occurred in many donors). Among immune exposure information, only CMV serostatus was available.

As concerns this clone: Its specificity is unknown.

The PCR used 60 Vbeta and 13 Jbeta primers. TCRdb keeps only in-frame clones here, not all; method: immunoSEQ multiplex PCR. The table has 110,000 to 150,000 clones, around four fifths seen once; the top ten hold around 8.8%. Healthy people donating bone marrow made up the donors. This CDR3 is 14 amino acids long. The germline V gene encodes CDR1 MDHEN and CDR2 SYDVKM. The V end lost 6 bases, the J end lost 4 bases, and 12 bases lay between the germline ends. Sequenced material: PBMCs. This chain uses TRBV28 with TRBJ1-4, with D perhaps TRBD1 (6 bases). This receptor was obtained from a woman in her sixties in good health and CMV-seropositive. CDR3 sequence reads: CASRRTGYNEKLFF. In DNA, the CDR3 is TGTGCCAGCAGGCGCACAGGGTATAATGAAAAACTGTTTTTT.